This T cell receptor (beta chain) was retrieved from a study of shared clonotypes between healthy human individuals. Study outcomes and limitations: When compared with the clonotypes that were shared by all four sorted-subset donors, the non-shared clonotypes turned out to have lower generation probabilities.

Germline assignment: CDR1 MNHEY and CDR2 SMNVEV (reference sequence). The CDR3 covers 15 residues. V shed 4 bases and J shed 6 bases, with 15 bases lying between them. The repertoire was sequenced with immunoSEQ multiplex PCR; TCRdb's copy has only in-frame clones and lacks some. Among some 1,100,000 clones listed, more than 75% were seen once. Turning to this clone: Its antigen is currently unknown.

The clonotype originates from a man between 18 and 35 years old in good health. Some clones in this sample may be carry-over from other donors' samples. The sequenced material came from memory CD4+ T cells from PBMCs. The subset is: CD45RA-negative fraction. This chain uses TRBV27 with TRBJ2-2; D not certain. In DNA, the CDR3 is TGTGCCAGCAGTTGGGCTAGACTTAATTCCGGGGAGCTGTTTTTT. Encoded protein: CASSWARLNSGELFF.